A single sample is the source of the 29 T cell receptor beta chains below, sequenced in a study of CXCR3-negative and CXCR3-positive naive CD8 T cells. Carrying UMI labels, the TRB cDNA libraries were prepared through 5' RACE. TCRdb re-called the 5' RACE reads and shows each CDR3 protein once, DNA omitted. Found here are about 41,000 distinct CDR3 sequences; the top ten clones hold approximately 1.9%. The sequenced sample consisted of naive CXCR3- CD8+ T cells from blood. Subset noted: CD45RO-CCR7+CD27+CD95- naive CD8+ T cells lacking CXCR3 (TNR3-). These receptors were collected from a human donor in good health. Some clones in this sample may be carry-over from other donors' samples.

This CDR3 is CASSQGTIFYEQYF. The V call is TRBV7-9, the J call TRBJ2-7; TCRdb reports TRBD2, a call that lacks DNA to check it against. The germline CDR1 and CDR2 sequences are SEHNR and FQNEAQ (reference sequence). The length of the CDR3 is 14 residues. The full variable domain, its missing parts supplied by reference TRBV7-9 and TRBJ2-7, is DTGVSQNPRHKITKRGQNVTFRCDPISEHNRLYWYRQTLGQGPEFLTYFQNEAQLEKSRLLSDRFSAERPKGSFSTLEIQRTEQGDSAMYLCASSQGTIFYEQYFGPGTRLTVT.

The CDR3 protein is CSVERTGGAGELFF. The chain links TRBV29-1 to TRBJ2-2; absent DNA, TCRdb's TRBD1 call cannot be checked. In germline, CDR1 is SQVTM, CDR2 ANQGSEA. This CDR3 is 14 amino acids long.

This clonotype is deemed medium-sized (0.01 to 0.1%) by its frequency. The chain joins TRBV6-4 to TRBJ2-6. This CDR3 has 14 residues. Germline lookup yields CDR1 MRHNA and CDR2 SNTAGT. CDR3 residues: CASSPTPGANVLTF.

The chain recombines TRBV27 with TRBJ1-6. Germline lookup yields CDR1 MNHEY and CDR2 SMNVEV (reference sequence). The CDR3 has 15 amino acids. CDR3 region: CASSLVEGFNSPLHF.

The chain is built from TRBV4-2 and TRBJ2-7; TCRdb's assignment of TRBD2 cannot be checked, as there is no DNA. Germline V gives CDR1 LGHNA, CDR2 YNFKEQ. This CDR3 has 14 residues. CDR3 in amino acids: CASSPKTEAYEQYF.

The V and J genes are TRBV7-3 and TRBJ2-7. The CDR3 sequence is 12 residues long. Germline-derived CDR1 and CDR2 are SGHTA and FQGTGA. The CDR3 sequence is CASSEDFYEQYF. Full variable domain (outside the CDR3, taken from reference TRBV7-3 and TRBJ2-7): GAGVSQTPSNKVTEKGKYVELRCDPISGHTALYWYRQSLGQGPEFLIYFQGTGAADDSGLPNDRFFAVRPEGSVSTLKIQRTERGDSAVYLCASSEDFYEQYFGPGTRLTVT.

V and J are TRBV29-1 and TRBJ1-2; TCRdb outputs TRBD1, but without DNA this stays unchecked. Looked up from germline, CDR1 is SQVTM and CDR2 is ANQGSEA. The CDR3 consists of 13 residues. CDR3 sequence: CSVIRDDRYGYTF. The full variable domain, with the rest looked up from reference TRBV29-1 and TRBJ1-2, is SAVISQKPSRDICQRGTSLTIQCQVDSQVTMMFWYRQQPGQSLTLIATANQGSEATYESGFVIDKFPISRPNLTFSTLTVSNMSPEDSSIYLCSVIRDDRYGYTFGSGTRLTVV.

The chain has TRBV4-3 and TRBJ2-1; TCRdb indicates TRBD1, and absent DNA this call remains unverified. The CDR3 contains 16 residues. CDR1 and CDR2 (germline): LGHNA, YSLEER. This CDR3 is CASSQDIPGGYNEQFF.

CDR3 loop: CASSQREGTGELFF. J is TRBJ2-2 and V is TRBV7-6; the TCRdb call, TRBD2, lacks DNA for checking. The CDR3 extends over 14 amino acids. Per germline, CDR1 SGHVS and CDR2 FNYEAQ.

The CDR3 is CASSYGTDSYEQYF. The chain employs TRBV6-2 or TRBV6-3 and TRBJ2-7. The germline V gene has CDR1 MNHEY and CDR2 SVGEGT. This CDR3 has 14 residues.

The CDR3 loop is CASSLDSLVATEAFF. The J gene is TRBJ1-1, the V gene TRBV28; TCRdb picks TRBD1, but there is no DNA to check that call. CDR1 and CDR2 (germline): MDHEN, SYDVKM. The CDR3 extends over 15 amino acids.

The V and J genes are TRBV4-3 and TRBJ2-1; without DNA, the TCRdb call of TRBD1 cannot be checked. The CDR3 has 14 amino acids. Germline V gene data show CDR1 as LGHNA and CDR2 as YSLEER. This CDR3 is CASSQDREYNEQFF.

Measured by frequency, this clonotype is medium-sized. This chain uses TRBV7-9 with TRBJ2-1; checking the TCRdb D call of TRBD1 is not possible without DNA. CDR1 and CDR2 (germline): SEHNR, FQNEAQ (reference sequence). The CDR3 runs to 15 residues. CDR3 amino acids: CASSVSGDSYNEQFF.

This chain connects TRBV21-1 to TRBJ1-6; TCRdb reports TRBD1, a call that lacks DNA to check it against. TRBV21-1 is a pseudogene locus. The CDR3 spans 14 residues. Here the CDR3 reads CASSTFFSRGTLHF.

The rearrangement uses TRBV28 and TRBJ1-2. The CDR3 is 12 residues long. CDR1 and CDR2 (germline): MDHEN, SYDVKM. CDR3 amino acids: CASSMKGYSYTF.

The genes are TRBV12-3 or TRBV12-4 and TRBJ2-3; TCRdb selects TRBD2, and the lack of DNA leaves this call unchecked. This CDR3 is 16 amino acids long. CDR3 in amino acids: CASTQEGLAGADTQYF.

This chain joins TRBV15 and TRBJ1-6; the TRBD1 assignment by TCRdb is unverifiable without DNA. The CDR3 totals 16 residues. The germline gives CDR1 LNHNV, CDR2 YYDKDF (reference sequence). CDR3 region: CATSNTGRGASSPLHF. Complete variable domain (other parts from reference TRBV15 and TRBJ1-6): DAMVIQNPRYQVTQFGKPVTLSCSQTLNHNVMYWYQQKSSQAPKLLFHYYDKDFNNEADTPDNFQSRRPNTSFCFLDIRSPGLGDTAMYLCATSNTGRGASSPLHFGNGTRLTVT.

The V and J genes are TRBV18 and TRBJ2-4; the D call from TCRdb, TRBD1, cannot be confirmed without DNA. The CDR3 is 15 amino acids. Per germline, CDR1 KGHSH and CDR2 LQKENI. The CDR3 loop is CASSPPDRVKNIQYF.

The chain joins TRBV18 to TRBJ1-2. CDR3 length: 14 amino acids. The germline CDR1 and CDR2 sequences are KGHSH and LQKENI. The CDR3 sequence is CASSPPGPNYGYTF.

This chain's CDR3 is CASSFLGGVGTDTQYF. V usage is TRBV12-3 or TRBV12-4 and J usage is TRBJ2-3; the TCRdb D gene call, TRBD2, has no DNA to confirm it. The CDR3 spans 16 residues.

V gene TRBV15 combines with J gene TRBJ2-2; without DNA, the TCRdb call of TRBD1 cannot be checked. The CDR3 has 15 amino acids. Germline CDR1 and CDR2: LNHNV and YYDKDF (reference sequence). The CDR3 protein is CATSSTGGNTGELFF.

The chain has TRBV9 and TRBJ2-7; TCRdb calls TRBD2, which cannot be checked without DNA. Germline CDR1 reads SGDLS; CDR2 reads YYNGEE. The CDR3 is 16 amino acids. The CDR3 loop reads CASSGDEASGEYEQYF.

V and J are TRBV25-1 and TRBJ2-7; TCRdb calls TRBD1, which cannot be checked without DNA. The CDR3 sequence is 15 residues long. Germline loops: CDR1 MGHDK, CDR2 SYGVNS. This CDR3 is CASSGRDRRLCEQYF.

The rearrangement joins TRBV20-1 to TRBJ1-2; there is no DNA to check the TCRdb D call of TRBD1. Per the germline V gene, CDR1 is DFQATT and CDR2 is SNEGSKA (reference sequence). The CDR3 sequence is 14 residues long. The CDR3 loop reads CSAQSGGRNYGYTF.

This chain uses TRBV7-8 with TRBJ2-1; the TRBD1 assignment by TCRdb is unverifiable without DNA. This CDR3 comprises 14 residues. Germline V gene lookup returns CDR1 SGHVS and CDR2 FQNEAQ. CDR3 in amino acids: CASSLDGNYNEQFF.

The genes are TRBV29-1 and TRBJ2-7; the D gene TCRdb calls, TRBD1, cannot be checked with no DNA. CDR3 length: 15 residues. Germline CDR1 reads SQVTM; CDR2 reads ANQGSEA. The CDR3 sequence is CSVEGVGDRGYEQYF.

The chain carries TRBV9 and TRBJ1-5; the D call of TRBD1 rests on TCRdb alone, since no DNA is present to check it. Germline V gives CDR1 SGDLS, CDR2 YYNGEE. This CDR3 is built from 14 residues. The chain's CDR3 is CASSVTGGDQPQHF.

The rearrangement joins TRBV6-1 to TRBJ1-1. CDR1 MNHNS and CDR2 SASEGT come from the germline V gene. The CDR3 consists of 14 residues. CDR3 residues: CASSEVSGRSGAFF.

The genes are TRBV7-9 and TRBJ2-1. Germline V lookup: CDR1 SEHNR, CDR2 FQNEAQ (reference sequence). The CDR3 spans 13 residues. The CDR3 is CASSLVVADEQFF.